This T cell receptor (beta chain) was found in a study of cytotoxic CD8 clonotypes in ibrutinib-treated CLL. Only in-frame clones appear in the TCRdb table, and some are missing; sequencing was by immunoSEQ multiplex PCR. Of around 250,000 clones in the sample, 70% were seen once. V was pared by 5 bases and J by 9 bases, with 20 bases between. The germline gives CDR1 SQVTM, CDR2 ANQGSEA. The length of the CDR3 is 14 residues. Sequencing used PBMCs, obtained after 24 months of ibrutinib treatment. The source is a human donor with chronic lymphocytic leukemia. The V and J genes are TRBV29-1 and TRBJ2-1, with a weak D call TRBD2 (7 bases). The CDR3 bases are TGCAGCGTTATAGGGGGGGGCGCCACGGGTGAGCAGTTCTTC. Its translation is CSVIGGGATGEQFF.